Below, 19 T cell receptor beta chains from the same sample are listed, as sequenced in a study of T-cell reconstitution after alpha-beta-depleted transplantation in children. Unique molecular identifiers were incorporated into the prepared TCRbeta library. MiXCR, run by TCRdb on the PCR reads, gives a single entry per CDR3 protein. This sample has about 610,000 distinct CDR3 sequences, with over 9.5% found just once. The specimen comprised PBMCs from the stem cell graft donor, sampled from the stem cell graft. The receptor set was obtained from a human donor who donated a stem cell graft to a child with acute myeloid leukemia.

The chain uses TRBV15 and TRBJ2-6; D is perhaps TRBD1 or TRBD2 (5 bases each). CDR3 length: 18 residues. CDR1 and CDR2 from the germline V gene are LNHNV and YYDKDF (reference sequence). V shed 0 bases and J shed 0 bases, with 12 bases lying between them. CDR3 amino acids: CATSRDGTAGSGANVLTF. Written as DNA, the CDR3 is TGTGCCACCAGCAGAGATGGGACGGCGGGCTCTGGGGCCAACGTCCTGACTTTC.

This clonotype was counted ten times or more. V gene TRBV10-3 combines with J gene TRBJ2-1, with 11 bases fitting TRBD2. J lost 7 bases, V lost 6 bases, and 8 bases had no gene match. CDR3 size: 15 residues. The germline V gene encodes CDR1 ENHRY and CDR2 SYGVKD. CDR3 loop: CAISDLAGGQNEQFF. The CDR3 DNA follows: TGTGCCATCAGCGACTTAGCGGGAGGGCAAAATGAGCAGTTCTTC.

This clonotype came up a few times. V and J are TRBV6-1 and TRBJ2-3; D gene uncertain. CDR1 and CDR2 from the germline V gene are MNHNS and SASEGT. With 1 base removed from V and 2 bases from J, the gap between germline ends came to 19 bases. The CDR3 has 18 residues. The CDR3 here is CASSEGGVRKPVTDTQYF. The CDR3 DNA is TGTGCCAGCAGTGAAGGGGGTGTTCGTAAACCGGTCACAGATACGCAGTATTTT.

The CDR3 DNA follows: TGTGCCAGCACCCAACAGCGGGGGGTATACAATGAGCAGTTCTTC. It translates to CASTQQRGVYNEQFF. The chain combines TRBV7-9 with TRBJ2-1; 9 nucleotides line up with TRBD2. The CDR3 runs to 15 residues. V dropped 7 bases and J dropped 4; count of bases not matched to a gene: 8. The germline CDR1 and CDR2 sequences are SEHNR and FQNEAQ (reference sequence).

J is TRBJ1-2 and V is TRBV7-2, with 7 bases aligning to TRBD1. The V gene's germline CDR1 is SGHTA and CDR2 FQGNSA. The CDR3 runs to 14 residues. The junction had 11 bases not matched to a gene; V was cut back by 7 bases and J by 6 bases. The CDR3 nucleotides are TGTGCCAGCACCGAGATTGGGACAGCTCATGGCTACACCTTC. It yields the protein CASTEIGTAHGYTF.

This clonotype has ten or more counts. CDR3 DNA: TGCAGCGTTGAAGATCGTGGGCGCATGAACACTGAAGCTTTCTTT. It translates to CSVEDRGRMNTEAFF. The chain couples TRBV29-1 to TRBJ1-1; D call uncertain. With 0 bases removed from V and 0 bases from J, the gap between germline ends came to 11 bases. CDR1 SQVTM and CDR2 ANQGSEA come from the germline V gene. This CDR3 has 15 residues. The complete variable domain, with remaining parts taken from reference TRBV29-1 and TRBJ1-1, reads SAVISQKPSRDICQRGTSLTIQCQVDSQVTMMFWYRQQPGQSLTLIATANQGSEATYESGFVIDKFPISRPNLTFSTLTVSNMSPEDSSIYLCSVEDRGRMNTEAFFGQGTRLTVV.

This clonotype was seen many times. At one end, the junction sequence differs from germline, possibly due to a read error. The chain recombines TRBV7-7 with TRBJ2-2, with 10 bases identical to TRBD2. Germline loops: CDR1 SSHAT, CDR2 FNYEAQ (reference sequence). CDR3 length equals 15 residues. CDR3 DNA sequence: TGTGCTAGCAGCCTTGCTAGCGGGAGAGCCGGGGAGCTGTTTTTT. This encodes CASSLASGRAGELFF.

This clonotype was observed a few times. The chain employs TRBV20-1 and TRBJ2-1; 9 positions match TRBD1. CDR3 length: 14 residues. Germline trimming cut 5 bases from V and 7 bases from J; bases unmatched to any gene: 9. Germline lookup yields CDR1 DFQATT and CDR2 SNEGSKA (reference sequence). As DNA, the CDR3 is TGCAGTGCTGAACCCGGGACAGGGAGTAATGAGCAGTTCTTC. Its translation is CSAEPGTGSNEQFF.

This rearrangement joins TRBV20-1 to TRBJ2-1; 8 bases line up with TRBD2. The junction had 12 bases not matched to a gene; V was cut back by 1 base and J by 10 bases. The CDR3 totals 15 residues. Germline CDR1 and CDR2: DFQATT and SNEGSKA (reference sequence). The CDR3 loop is CSARVDGLAVREQFF. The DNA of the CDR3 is TGCAGTGCTAGAGTCGACGGACTAGCAGTACGGGAGCAGTTCTTC.

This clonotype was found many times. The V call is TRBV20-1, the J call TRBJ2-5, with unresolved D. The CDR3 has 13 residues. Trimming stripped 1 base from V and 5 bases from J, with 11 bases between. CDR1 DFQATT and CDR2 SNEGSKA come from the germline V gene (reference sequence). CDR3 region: CSARVDLGETQYF. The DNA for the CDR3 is TGCAGTGCTAGAGTCGACCTGGGGGAGACCCAGTACTTC.

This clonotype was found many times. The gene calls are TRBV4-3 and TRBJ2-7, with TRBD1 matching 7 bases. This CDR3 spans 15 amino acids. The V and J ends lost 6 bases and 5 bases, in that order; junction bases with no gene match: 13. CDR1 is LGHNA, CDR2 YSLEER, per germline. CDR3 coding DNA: TGCGCCAGCAGACACGAAGACAGGGAACGAAACGAGCAGTACTTC. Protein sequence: CASRHEDRERNEQYF.

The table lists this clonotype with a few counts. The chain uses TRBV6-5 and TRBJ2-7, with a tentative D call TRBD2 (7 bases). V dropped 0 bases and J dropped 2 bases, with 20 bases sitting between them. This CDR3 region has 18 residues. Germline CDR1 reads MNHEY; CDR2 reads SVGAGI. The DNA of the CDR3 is TGTGCCAGCAGTTACTCGCTGCCGGGGGCTAGCGGTCCCTACGAGCAGTACTTC. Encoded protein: CASSYSLPGASGPYEQYF.

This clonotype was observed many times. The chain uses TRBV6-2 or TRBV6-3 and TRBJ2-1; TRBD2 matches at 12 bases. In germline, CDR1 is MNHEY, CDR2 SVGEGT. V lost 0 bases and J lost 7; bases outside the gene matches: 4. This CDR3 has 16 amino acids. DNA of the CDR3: TGTGCCAGCAGTTACTCCGGACTAGCGGGAAGGAATGAGCAGTTCTTC. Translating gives CASSYSGLAGRNEQFF.

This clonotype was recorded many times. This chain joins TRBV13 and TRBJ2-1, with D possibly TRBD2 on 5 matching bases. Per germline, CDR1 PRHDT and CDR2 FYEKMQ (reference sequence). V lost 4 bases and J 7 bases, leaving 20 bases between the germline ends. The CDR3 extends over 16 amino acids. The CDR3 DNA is TGTGCCAGCAGCTCCCCGGCACTAGTGGTGGTGAATGAGCAGTTCTTC. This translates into CASSSPALVVVNEQFF.

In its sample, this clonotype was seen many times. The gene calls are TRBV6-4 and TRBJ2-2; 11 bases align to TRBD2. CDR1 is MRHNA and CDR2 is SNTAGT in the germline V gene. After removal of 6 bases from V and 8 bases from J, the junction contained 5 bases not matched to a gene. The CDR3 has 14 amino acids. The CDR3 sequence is CASSRTSGSGELFF. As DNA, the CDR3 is TGTGCCAGCAGCCGTACTAGCGGGAGTGGGGAGCTGTTTTTT.

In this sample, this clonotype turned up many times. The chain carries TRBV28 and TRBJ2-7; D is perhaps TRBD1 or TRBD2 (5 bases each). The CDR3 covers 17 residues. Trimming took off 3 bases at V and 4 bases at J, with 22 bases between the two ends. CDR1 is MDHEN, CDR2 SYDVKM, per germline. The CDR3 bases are TGTGCCAGCAGTTTGGGGAGAGGGGCCCGAATATTTTACGAGCAGTACTTC. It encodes CASSLGRGARIFYEQYF.

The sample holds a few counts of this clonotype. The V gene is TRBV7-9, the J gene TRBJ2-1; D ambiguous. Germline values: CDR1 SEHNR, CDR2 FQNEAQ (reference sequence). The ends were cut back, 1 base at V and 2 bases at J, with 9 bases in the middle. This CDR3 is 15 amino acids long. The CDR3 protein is CASSLDYSPYNEQFF. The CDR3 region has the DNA TGTGCCAGCAGCTTAGATTATAGTCCCTACAATGAGCAGTTCTTC.

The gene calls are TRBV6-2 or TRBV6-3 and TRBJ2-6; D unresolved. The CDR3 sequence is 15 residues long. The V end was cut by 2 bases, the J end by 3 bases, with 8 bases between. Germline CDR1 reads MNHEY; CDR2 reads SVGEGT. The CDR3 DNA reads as TGTGCCAGCAGTTACCCGACCTTTGGGGCCAACGTCCTGACTTTC. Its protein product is CASSYPTFGANVLTF.

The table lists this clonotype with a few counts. Written as DNA, the CDR3 is TGTGCCAGCAGCGTCCGGGACAGGACCTACGAGCAGTACTTC. Protein: CASSVRDRTYEQYF. The J gene is TRBJ2-7, the V gene TRBV9; 8 bases are a match to TRBD1. Germline V gene data show CDR1 as SGDLS and CDR2 as YYNGEE. The J segment lost 2 bases and the V segment lost 2 bases, leaving 3 bases of the junction unmatched. The CDR3 contains 14 residues.